By share, the clone carrying this T cell receptor beta chain counts as large (0.1 to 1%). Its antigen is unknown. The sample is drawn from a study of T cells in localized non-small cell lung cancer. General study findings and limits: Longer survival (overall) was linked to higher T cell density in blood. In adjacent lung appeared a median roughly 56 of the top 100 tumor clones. Sequence data derive from only one tumor region, so heterogeneity remains possible. Adjacent uninvolved lung had the highest clonality, suggesting focused antigen responses.

Only in-frame clones appear in the TCRdb table, and some are missing; sequencing was by immunoSEQ multiplex PCR. The sample lists about 26,000 clones, about 88% occurring once. The ends were cut back, 4 bases at V and 5 bases at J, with 8 bases in the middle. CDR3 length: 12 residues. From germline, CDR1 is MNHNS and CDR2 SASEGT. The chain couples TRBV6-1 to TRBJ1-1; D not resolved. The source material was peripheral blood, sampled before any cancer treatment. The receptor's source is a female donor older than 55 with stage II squamous cell lung carcinoma. The CDR3 sequence is CASSVAETEAFF. CDR3 DNA sequence: TGTGCCAGCAGTGTGGCGGAGACTGAAGCTTTCTTT.